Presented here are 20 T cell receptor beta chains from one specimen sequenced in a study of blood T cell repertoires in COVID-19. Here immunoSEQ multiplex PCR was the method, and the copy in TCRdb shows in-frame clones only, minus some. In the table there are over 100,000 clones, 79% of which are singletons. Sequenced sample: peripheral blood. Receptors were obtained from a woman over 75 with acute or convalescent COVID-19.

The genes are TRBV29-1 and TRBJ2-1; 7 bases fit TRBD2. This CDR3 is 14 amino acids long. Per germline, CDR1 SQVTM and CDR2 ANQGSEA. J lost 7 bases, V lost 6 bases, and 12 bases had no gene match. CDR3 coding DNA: TGCAGCGTAACCGGGACTACGGGTAGGAATGAGCAGTTCTTC. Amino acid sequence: CSVTGTTGRNEQFF.

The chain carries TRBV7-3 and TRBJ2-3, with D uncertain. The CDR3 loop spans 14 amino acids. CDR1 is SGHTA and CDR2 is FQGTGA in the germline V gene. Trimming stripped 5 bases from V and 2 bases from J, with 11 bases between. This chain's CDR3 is CASSTNGPTDTQYF. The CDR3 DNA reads TGTGCCAGCAGCACCAATGGGCCCACAGATACGCAGTATTTT.

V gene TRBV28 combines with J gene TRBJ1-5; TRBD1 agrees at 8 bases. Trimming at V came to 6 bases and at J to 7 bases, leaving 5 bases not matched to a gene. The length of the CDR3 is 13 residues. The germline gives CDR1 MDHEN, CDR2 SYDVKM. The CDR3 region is CASSRTGNQPQHF. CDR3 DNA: TGTGCCAGCAGCCGGACAGGGAACCAGCCCCAGCATTTT.

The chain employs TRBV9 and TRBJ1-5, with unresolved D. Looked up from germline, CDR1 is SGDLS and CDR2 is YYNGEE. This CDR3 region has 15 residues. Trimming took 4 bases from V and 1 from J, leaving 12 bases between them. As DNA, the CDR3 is TGTGCCAGCAGCCCAAGAGCGGGAAGCAATCAGCCCCAGCATTTT. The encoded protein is CASSPRAGSNQPQHF. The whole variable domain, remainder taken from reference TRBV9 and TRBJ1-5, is DSGVTQTPKHLITATGQRVTLRCSPRSGDLSVYWYQQSLDQGLQFLIQYYNGEERAKGNILERFSAQQFPDLHSELNLSSLELGDSALYFCASSPRAGSNQPQHFGDGTRLSIL.

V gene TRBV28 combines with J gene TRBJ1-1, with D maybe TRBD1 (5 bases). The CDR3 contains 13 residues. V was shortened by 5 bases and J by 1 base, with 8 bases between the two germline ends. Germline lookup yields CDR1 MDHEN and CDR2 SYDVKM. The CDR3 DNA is TGTGCCAGCAGTCGAAGGGGGAACACTGAAGCTTTCTTT. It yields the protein CASSRRGNTEAFF.

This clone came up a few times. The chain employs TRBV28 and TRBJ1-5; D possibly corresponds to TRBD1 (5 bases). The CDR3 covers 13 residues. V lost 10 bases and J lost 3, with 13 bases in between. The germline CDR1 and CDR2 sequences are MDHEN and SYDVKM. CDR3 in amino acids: CATWTFVNQPQHF. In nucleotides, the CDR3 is TGTGCCACATGGACATTTGTCAATCAGCCCCAGCATTTT.

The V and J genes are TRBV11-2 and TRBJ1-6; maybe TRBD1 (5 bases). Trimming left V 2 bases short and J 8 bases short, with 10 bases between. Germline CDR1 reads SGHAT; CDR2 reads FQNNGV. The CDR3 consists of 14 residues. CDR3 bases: TGTGCCAGCAGCTTACGGGGGAGGGATTCACCCCTCCACTTT. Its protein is CASSLRGRDSPLHF.

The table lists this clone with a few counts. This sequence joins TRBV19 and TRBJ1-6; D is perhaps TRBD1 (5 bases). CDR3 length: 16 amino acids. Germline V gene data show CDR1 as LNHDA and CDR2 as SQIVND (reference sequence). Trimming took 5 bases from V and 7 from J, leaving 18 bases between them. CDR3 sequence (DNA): TGTGCCAGTAGTGCCGACCGGGAGTGGGGGAATTCACCCCTCCACTTT. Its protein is CASSADREWGNSPLHF.

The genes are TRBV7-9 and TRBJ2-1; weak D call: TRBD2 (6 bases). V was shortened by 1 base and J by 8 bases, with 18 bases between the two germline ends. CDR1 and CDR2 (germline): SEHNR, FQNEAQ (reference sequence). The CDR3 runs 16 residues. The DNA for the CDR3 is TGTGCCAGCAGCTTAGGCGGGACCCCAGGCTGGGATGAGCAGTTCTTC. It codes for CASSLGGTPGWDEQFF.

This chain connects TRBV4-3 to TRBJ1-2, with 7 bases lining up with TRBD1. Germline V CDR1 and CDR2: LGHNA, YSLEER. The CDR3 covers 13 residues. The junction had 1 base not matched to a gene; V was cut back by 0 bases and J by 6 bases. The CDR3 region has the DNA TGCGCCAGCAGCCAAGACCAGGGGGATGGCTACACCTTC. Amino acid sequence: CASSQDQGDGYTF.

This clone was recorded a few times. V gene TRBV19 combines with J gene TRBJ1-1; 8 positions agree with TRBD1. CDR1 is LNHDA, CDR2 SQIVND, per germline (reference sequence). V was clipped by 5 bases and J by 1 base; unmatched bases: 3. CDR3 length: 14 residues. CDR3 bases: TGTGCCAGTAGTCCAGGACAGGGGAACACTGAAGCTTTCTTT. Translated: CASSPGQGNTEAFF.

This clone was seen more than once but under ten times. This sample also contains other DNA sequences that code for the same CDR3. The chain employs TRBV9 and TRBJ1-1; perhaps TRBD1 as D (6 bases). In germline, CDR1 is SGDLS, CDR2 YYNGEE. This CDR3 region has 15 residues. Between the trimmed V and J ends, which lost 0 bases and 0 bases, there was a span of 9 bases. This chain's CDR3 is CASSVEGVMNTEAFF. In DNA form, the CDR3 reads TGTGCCAGCAGCGTAGAGGGGGTAATGAACACTGAAGCTTTCTTT.

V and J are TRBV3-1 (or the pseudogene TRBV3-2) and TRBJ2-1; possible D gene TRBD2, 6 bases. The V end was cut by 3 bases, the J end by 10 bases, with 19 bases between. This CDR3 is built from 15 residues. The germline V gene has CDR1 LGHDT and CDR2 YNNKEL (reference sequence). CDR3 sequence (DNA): TGTGCCAGCAGCCATCGGGGGAGCGGGCTCAGAGAGCAGTTCTTC. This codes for CASSHRGSGLREQFF.

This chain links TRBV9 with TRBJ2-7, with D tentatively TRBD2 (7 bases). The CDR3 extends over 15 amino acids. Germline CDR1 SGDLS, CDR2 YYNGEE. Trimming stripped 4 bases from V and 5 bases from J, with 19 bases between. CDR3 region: CASSPQGGEIHEQYF. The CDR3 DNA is TGTGCCAGCAGCCCACAAGGGGGGGAAATCCACGAGCAGTACTTC.

The CDR3 here is CASSLGLAGGTEAFF. The CDR3 region has the DNA TGTGCCAGCAGCTTAGGGCTCGCAGGGGGCACTGAAGCTTTCTTT. The rearrangement joins TRBV7-2 to TRBJ1-1; 7 bases map to TRBD1. The CDR3 is 15 residues long. Germline-derived CDR1 and CDR2 are SGHTA and FQGNSA. V shed 1 base, J shed 4 bases, and the junction held 6 bases outside the gene matches.

The CDR3 sequence is CASRPSGGAGKNIQYF. The DNA of the CDR3 is TGTGCCAGCAGACCTAGCGGGGGGGCCGGCAAAAACATTCAGTACTTC. This rearrangement joins TRBV6-2 or TRBV6-3 to TRBJ2-4; 12 bases fit TRBD2. Germline-derived CDR1 and CDR2 are MNHEY and SVGEGT. The J segment lost 3 bases and the V segment lost 6 bases, leaving 6 bases of the junction unmatched. The CDR3 is 16 residues long.

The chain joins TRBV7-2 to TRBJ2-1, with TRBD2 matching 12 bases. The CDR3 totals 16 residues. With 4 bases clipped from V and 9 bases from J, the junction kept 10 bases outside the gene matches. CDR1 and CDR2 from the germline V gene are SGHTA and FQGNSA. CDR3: CASSSASGGAGSEQFF. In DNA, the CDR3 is TGTGCCAGCAGCTCCGCTAGCGGGGGGGCCGGAAGTGAGCAGTTCTTC. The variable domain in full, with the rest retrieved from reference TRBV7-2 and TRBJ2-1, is GAGVSQSPSNKVTEKGKDVELRCDPISGHTALYWYRQSLGQGLEFLIYFQGNSAPDKSGLPSDRFSAERTGGSVSTLTIQRTQQEDSAVYLCASSSASGGAGSEQFFGPGTRLTVL.

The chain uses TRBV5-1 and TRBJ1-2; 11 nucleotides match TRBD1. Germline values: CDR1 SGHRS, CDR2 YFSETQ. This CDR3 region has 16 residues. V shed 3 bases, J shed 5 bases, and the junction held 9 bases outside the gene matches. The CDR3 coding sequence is TGCGCCAGCAGCTCAGCAACGGGACAGGGGGGTTATGGCTACACCTTC. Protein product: CASSSATGQGGYGYTF.

In DNA, the CDR3 is TGTGCCATCAGTGAGTCGTATAGCGGGGGGGCCTCTGGCACAGATACGCAGTATTTT. As protein: CAISESYSGGASGTDTQYF. The V and J genes are TRBV10-3 and TRBJ2-3, with TRBD2 matching over 11 bases. The CDR3 length is 19 residues. CDR1 is ENHRY and CDR2 is SYGVKD in the germline V gene. Trimming at V came to 0 bases and at J to 1 base, leaving 9 bases not matched to a gene.

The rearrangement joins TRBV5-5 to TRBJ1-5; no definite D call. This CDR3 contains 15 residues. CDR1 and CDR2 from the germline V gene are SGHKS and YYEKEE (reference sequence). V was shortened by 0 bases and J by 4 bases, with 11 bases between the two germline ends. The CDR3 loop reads CASSLVQQLNQPQHF. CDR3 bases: TGTGCCAGCAGCTTGGTCCAACAGCTTAATCAGCCCCAGCATTTT.